Reported below is one T cell receptor (beta chain). This record comes from a study of T cell changes during pregnancy in multiple sclerosis. TCRdb's copy holds only in-frame clones and misses some; the assay was immunoSEQ multiplex PCR. This sample has approximately 70,000 clones; roughly 92% occur once, and the top ten carry roughly 1.2%. This CDR3 region has 16 residues. J was trimmed by 4 bases and V by 2 bases; bases with no gene match: 7. Germline CDR1 reads SEHNR; CDR2 reads FQNEAQ (reference sequence). The receptor was isolated from a female donor with multiple sclerosis, enrolled in a pregnancy study. This specimen consisted of peripheral blood, obtained in the third trimester of pregnancy. J is TRBJ2-1 and V is TRBV7-9; TRBD2 agrees at 8 bases. The CDR3 DNA reads TGTGCCAGCAGCTTAAGACGGGAGGGCTTTTACAATGAGCAGTTCTTC. Translation gives CASSLRREGFYNEQFF. Combining the CDR3 with reference TRBV7-9 and TRBJ2-1 gives the whole variable domain DTGVSQNPRHKITKRGQNVTFRCDPISEHNRLYWYRQTLGQGPEFLTYFQNEAQLEKSRLLSDRFSAERPKGSFSTLEIQRTEQGDSAMYLCASSLRREGFYNEQFFGPGTRLTVL.